These 3 T cell receptor beta chains were sequenced from one sample in a study of blood T cell repertoires in COVID-19. Repertoires were generated with immunoSEQ multiplex PCR, while TCRdb's copy carries only in-frame clones and drops some. The table records some 270,000 clones, around 90% of them present only once. Material for sequencing was PBMCs or T cells enriched from blood (not recorded which). Receptor source: a woman between 40 and 50 years old who had recovered from COVID-19.

CDR3 protein: CASSRTSGGSDTQYF. The CDR3 DNA is TGCGCCAGCAGCCGGACTAGCGGGGGTTCAGATACGCAGTATTTT. The rearrangement joins TRBV4-1 to TRBJ2-3, with TRBD2 matching over 13 bases. Germline CDR1 and CDR2: MGHRA and YSYEKL. V shed 4 bases and J 4 bases; nucleotides not matched to a gene: 2. CDR3 length equals 15 residues.

This rearrangement joins TRBV19 to TRBJ1-4, with 10 bases lining up with TRBD1. This CDR3 comprises 16 residues. CDR1 LNHDA and CDR2 SQIVND come from the germline V gene (reference sequence). The V segment lost 5 bases and the J segment 6 bases; nucleotides outside the gene matches: 9. DNA of the CDR3: TGTGCCAGTAGTCGGACAGGGGGAAGCTACTATGAAAAACTGTTTTTT. Amino acid sequence: CASSRTGGSYYEKLFF. Together with reference TRBV19 and TRBJ1-4, the CDR3 gives the full variable domain: DGGITQSPKYLFRKEGQNVTLSCEQNLNHDAMYWYRQDPGQGLRLIYYSQIVNDFQKGDIAEGYSVSREKKESFPLTVTSAQKNPTAFYLCASSRTGGSYYEKLFFGSGTQLSVL.

The chain joins TRBV5-4 to TRBJ2-3, with no clear D. The CDR3 contains 13 residues. Trimming took 4 bases from V and 0 from J, leaving 6 bases between them. From germline, CDR1 is SGHNT and CDR2 YYREEE (reference sequence). CDR3 coding DNA: TGTGCCAGCAGCCGAGATAGCACAGATACGCAGTATTTT. Amino acid sequence: CASSRDSTDTQYF.